These T cell receptor beta chains were read from a single sample in a study of T cells in Graves' hyperthyroidism and ophthalmopathy. One entry per CDR3 protein, called by TCRdb with MiXCR from the multiplex PCR reads. Of fewer than 600,000 distinct CDR3 sequences listed, about 15% are singletons. The sequencing sample was made of blood. The source of these receptors is a woman between 18 and 29 years old with Graves' hyperthyroidism. The CDR3 runs from the conserved cysteine through the conserved F or W. A D gene is named only where the DNA matches it firmly. A clone size is listed for some rows: how often the clone was seen (once, few, many), or a class if it is expanded.

D gene	clone size	V gene	J gene	CDR3 DNA	CDR3 protein
.	.	TRBV9	TRBJ2-3	TGTGCCAGCAACCGGAACAGGGGCACAGATACGCAGTATTTT	CASNRNRGTDTQYF
TRBD2	many	TRBV20-1	TRBJ2-7	TGCAGTGCCACCTCAGCGGGAGGATCCTACGAGCAGTACTTC	CSATSAGGSYEQYF
.	.	TRBV13	TRBJ2-7	TGTGCCAGCAGCCGCTTCGAGGCGTACTACGAGCAGTACTTC	CASSRFEAYYEQYF
TRBD2	many	TRBV6-1	TRBJ2-3	TGTGCCAGCAGTTACGGGAGGGACTACGATACAGATACGCAGTATTTT	CASSYGRDYDTDTQYF
.	.	TRBV20-1	TRBJ2-2	TGCAGTGCTAGCCTAGCCGACCTAACCGGGGAGCTGTTTTTT	CSASLADLTGELFF
.	.	TRBV12-3/TRBV12-4	TRBJ1-5	TGTGCCAGCAGTTTTTTGGGAGAAAATCAGCCCCAGCATTTT	CASSFLGENQPQHF
.	many	TRBV12-3/TRBV12-4	TRBJ1-2	TGTGCCAGCAGTTCGGGACCCCGGGAGGGCTACACCTTC	CASSSGPREGYTF
TRBD1	.	TRBV18	TRBJ1-2	TGTGCCAGCTCACCACCCCTTTTGACAGGGTTTAACTATGGCTACACCTTC	CASSPPLLTGFNYGYTF
.	many	TRBV11-3	TRBJ2-1	TGTGCCAGCAGCTTAGGGGCAGGCCCGGGGTTCAATGAGCAGTTCTTC	CASSLGAGPGFNEQFF
.	few	TRBV6-1	TRBJ2-3	TGTGCCAGCAAGACGGGGGATACGCAGTATTTT	CASKTGDTQYF
.	many	TRBV7-9	TRBJ1-1	TGTGCCAGCAGCAGACAGAACCTGAACACTGAAGCTTTCTTT	CASSRQNLNTEAFF
.	many	TRBV6-1	TRBJ2-3	TGTGCCATCGGTGCAACTGGCGGCACAGATACGCAGTATTTT	CAIGATGGTDTQYF
.	.	TRBV12-3/TRBV12-4	TRBJ1-5	TGTGCCAGCAGTTTGGGGGACCGCTTCAATCAGCCCCAGCATTTT	CASSLGDRFNQPQHF
.	many	TRBV6-1	TRBJ1-1	TGTGCCAGCAGTGGGGCAGGCACTGAAGCTTTCTTT	CASSGAGTEAFF
TRBD1	many	TRBV19	TRBJ1-4	TGTGCCAGTAGTCTCGACAGGGCCGACAATGAAAAACTGTTTTTT	CASSLDRADNEKLFF